This T cell receptor beta chain was sequenced in a study of blood T cell repertoires in COVID-19 (dated by TCRdb to the early 2020s). Regarding the research as a whole: The collaborator samples originated in the United States, Italy and Spain and spanned the acute and convalescent phases of COVID-19. The repertoires were released in a freely available public database meant as a resource for research on the immune response to SARS-CoV-2. The prospective study material was composed of cDNA or gDNA derived from T cells, B-cell-depleted T cells, or PBMCs. Samples were obtained from the ongoing ImmuneRACE study (first 160 participants) and from about 1,300 subjects provided by 6 global collaborators. Sample metadata almost always included a de-identified subject ID, COVID-19 status, age in years and sex. Deeply sampled blood TCRbeta repertoires from subjects exposed to, actively infected with, or recovered from COVID-19 were included in the dataset. Where available, HLA class I and class II types were obtained from metadata supplied by the sample provider rather than from assay-based typing. Broader findings and caveats from the paper: The quantity of clinical and demographic metadata differed by source and by participant and was supplied without curation.

A note on this clone: Its recognized antigen is unknown. No qualities accompany the bases; no much larger clone lies one base away.

V was cut back by 4 bases and J by 0 bases, leaving a gap of 12 bases between them. Spanning cysteine to phenylalanine, the CDR3 consists of 16 amino acids. Only CDR3 DNA is held: 48 bases, read in frame from base 1. CDR1 and CDR2 are drawn from the germline V gene: MDHEN, SYDVKM. Participants in the prospective study were enrolled through a virtual design, were aged roughly 18 to 100 years, and lived in about two dozen United States geographic areas. To assign participants to cohorts, the prospective study relied on clinical history that participants themselves reported in a screening survey and a study questionnaire. A participant counted as exposed if, within 2 weeks of entering the study, that participant had been in contact with someone who had a PCR-confirmed or clinician-diagnosed COVID-19 case. In the prospective study, whole blood, serum and a nasopharyngeal or oropharyngeal swab were collected from each participant by mobile phlebotomists. Prospective study participants could optionally give additional blood draws and questionnaires over an approximately two-month period. Before DNA extraction, prospective study blood samples were shipped either frozen or at room temperature.

TCRbeta CDR3 regions were amplified from genomic DNA using the immunoSEQ Assay, a bias-controlled multiplex PCR. On the authors' methods: The number of nucleated cells in each sample was estimated from the amplification of reference gene primers within the assay. Sequence reads were collapsed and filtered to measure the absolute abundance of every unique TCRbeta CDR3 rearrangement. Productive Simpson clonality was computed per sample as the square root of Simpson's diversity index over productive rearrangements. TCRdb provides this immuneACCESS table in a form limited to in-frame rearrangements. Some clones are lacking; in checked studies, under half of them reflect an unresolved V gene, and why the rest are absent is not known. The V and J calls and the clone size are those of that table, but D and trimming were determined from the DNA. The sample profile shows about 430,000 clones; 70% to 90% of them were found once. The ten top clones hold 1.4% of the sample.

This sequence uses TRBV28 and TRBJ1-4; TRBD1 is perhaps the D gene, given 5 matching bases. The sequence was collected from a woman aged 18-29 years who had been exposed to COVID-19. The specimen was PBMCs or T cells enriched from blood (not recorded which). The CDR3 corresponds to CASSSAGIATNEKLFF. The DNA sequence is given as TGTGCCAGCAGTTCGGCAGGGATTGCAACTAATGAAAAACTGTTTTTT.